The text below deals with one T cell receptor beta chain. Its matching antigen is unknown. These data come from a study of cytomegalovirus exposure and HLA in healthy donors. Background on the study: An analysis done earlier identified approximately 120 million unique TCR beta sequences from approximately 200 million T cells. Study-wide points: Prior analysis indicated that the majority of TCR beta V segments exhibited productivity approximately 90% or approximately 30% of the time.

Primers: 60 Vbeta forward and 13 Jbeta reverse. The protocol was immunoSEQ multiplex PCR, while the TCRdb copy is restricted to in-frame clones and leaves out a portion. The table includes 150,000 to 200,000 clones, roughly 80% detected once. The CDR3 length is 15 residues. Per germline, CDR1 SGHKS and CDR2 YYEKEE (reference sequence). V dropped 4 bases and J dropped 2 bases, with 12 bases sitting between them. V usage is TRBV5-5 and J usage is TRBJ1-4, with D perhaps TRBD1 (5 bases). Material: PBMCs. This TCR was sampled from a woman in her thirties or forties in good health and CMV-seropositive. For the CDR3, the DNA is TGTGCCAGCAGCCTTCTGGAGGGGACTAATGAAAAACTGTTTTTT. This translates into CASSLLEGTNEKLFF.